This T cell receptor beta chain stems from a study of identifying expanded T cells in peripheral blood. Clones were sequenced by immunoSEQ multiplex PCR, and TCRdb holds only the in-frame ones, with some missing. The sample includes about 81,000 clones, over 80% of them seen just once. In germline, CDR1 is SGDLS, CDR2 YYNGEE. The V and J ends lost 0 bases and 6 bases, in that order; junction bases with no gene match: 14. This CDR3 region has 18 residues. Material for sequencing was blood. This sequence originates from a person aged 18-70 years in good health. V and J are TRBV9 and TRBJ2-3; 9 nucleotides align to TRBD2. CDR3 in DNA: TGTGCCAGCAGCGTAGGGGCGGGAGGGCTTGTAGCAGTTGATACGCAGTATTTT. The encoded protein is CASSVGAGGLVAVDTQYF.